These 2 T cell receptor beta chains came from one sample sequenced in a study of cytomegalovirus exposure and HLA in healthy donors. PCR used 60 Vbeta primers and 13 Jbeta primers. Some clones are missing from TCRdb's copy, which holds only in-frame ones; the method was immunoSEQ multiplex PCR. The repertoire holds under 200,000 clones, with over 70% as singletons. Sequenced: PBMCs. These receptors all come from a female donor in good health and CMV-seronegative.

This clone was picked up a small number of times. Here the CDR3 reads CASSEGQDKLSTDTQYF. Written as DNA, the CDR3 is TGTGCCAGCAGTGAGGGACAGGATAAGCTTAGCACAGATACGCAGTATTTT. This chain connects TRBV25-1 to TRBJ2-3; 8 nucleotides match TRBD1. The J segment lost 0 bases and the V segment lost 3 bases, leaving 8 bases of the junction unmatched. CDR3 length: 17 amino acids. Germline CDR1 and CDR2: MGHDK and SYGVNS. Using reference TRBV25-1 and TRBJ2-3 for the parts outside the CDR3, the full variable domain is EADIYQTPRYLVIGTGKKITLECSQTMGHDKMYWYQQDPGMELHLIHYSYGVNSTEKGDLSSESTVSRIRTEHFPLTLESARPSHTSQYLCASSEGQDKLSTDTQYFGPGTRLTVL.

The J gene is TRBJ2-1, the V gene TRBV19; 13 bases agree with TRBD2. The trim removed 5 bases at V and 7 bases at J, leaving 5 bases unmatched. Germline lookup yields CDR1 LNHDA and CDR2 SQIVND (reference sequence). This CDR3 comprises 15 residues. In DNA, the CDR3 is TGTGCCAGTAGTCGACTAGCGGGAGGTTGGAATGAGCAGTTCTTC. Translating it yields CASSRLAGGWNEQFF.